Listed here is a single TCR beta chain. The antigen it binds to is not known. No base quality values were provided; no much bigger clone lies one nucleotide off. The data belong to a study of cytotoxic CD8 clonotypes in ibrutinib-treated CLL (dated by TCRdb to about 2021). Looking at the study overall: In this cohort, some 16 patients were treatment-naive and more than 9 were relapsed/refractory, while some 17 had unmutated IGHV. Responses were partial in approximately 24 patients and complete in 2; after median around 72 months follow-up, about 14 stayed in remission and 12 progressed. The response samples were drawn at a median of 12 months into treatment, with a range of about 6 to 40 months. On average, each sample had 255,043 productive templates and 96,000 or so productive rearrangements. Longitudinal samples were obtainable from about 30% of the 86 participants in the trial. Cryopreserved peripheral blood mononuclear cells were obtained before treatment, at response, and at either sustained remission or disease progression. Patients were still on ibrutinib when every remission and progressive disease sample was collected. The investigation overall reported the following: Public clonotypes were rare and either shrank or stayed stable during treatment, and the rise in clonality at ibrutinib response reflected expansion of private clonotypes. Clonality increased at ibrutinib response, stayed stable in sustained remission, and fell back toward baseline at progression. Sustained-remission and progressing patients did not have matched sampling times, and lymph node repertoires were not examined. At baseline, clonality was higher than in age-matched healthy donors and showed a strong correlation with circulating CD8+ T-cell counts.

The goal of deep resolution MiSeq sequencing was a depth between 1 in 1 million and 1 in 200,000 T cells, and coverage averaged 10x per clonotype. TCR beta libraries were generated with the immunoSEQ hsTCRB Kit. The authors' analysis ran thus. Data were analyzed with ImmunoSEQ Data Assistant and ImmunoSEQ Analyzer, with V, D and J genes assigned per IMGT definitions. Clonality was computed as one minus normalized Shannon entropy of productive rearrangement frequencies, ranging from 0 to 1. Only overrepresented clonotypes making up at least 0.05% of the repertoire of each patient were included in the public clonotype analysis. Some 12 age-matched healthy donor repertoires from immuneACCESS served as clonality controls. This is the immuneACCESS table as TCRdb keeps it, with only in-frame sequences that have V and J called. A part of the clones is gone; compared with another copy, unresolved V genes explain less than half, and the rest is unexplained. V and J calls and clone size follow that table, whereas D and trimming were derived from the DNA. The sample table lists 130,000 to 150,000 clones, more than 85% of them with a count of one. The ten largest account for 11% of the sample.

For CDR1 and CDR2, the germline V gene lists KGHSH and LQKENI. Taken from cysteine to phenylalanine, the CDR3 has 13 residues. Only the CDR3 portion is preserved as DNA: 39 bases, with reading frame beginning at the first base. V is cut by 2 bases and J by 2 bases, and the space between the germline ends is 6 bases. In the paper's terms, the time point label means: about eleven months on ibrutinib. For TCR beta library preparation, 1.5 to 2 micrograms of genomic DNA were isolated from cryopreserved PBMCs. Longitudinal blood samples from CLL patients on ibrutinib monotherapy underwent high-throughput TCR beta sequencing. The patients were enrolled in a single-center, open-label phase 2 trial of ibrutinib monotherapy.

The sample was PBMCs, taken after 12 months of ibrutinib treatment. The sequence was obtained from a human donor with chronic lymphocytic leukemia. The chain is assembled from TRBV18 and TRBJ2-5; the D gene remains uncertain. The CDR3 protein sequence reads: CASSPSGQETQYF. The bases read TGTGCCAGCTCACCATCAGGTCAAGAGACCCAGTACTTC. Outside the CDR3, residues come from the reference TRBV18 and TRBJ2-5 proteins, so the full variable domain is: NAGVMQNPRHLVRRRGQEARLRCSPMKGHSHVYWYRQLPEEGLKFMVYLQKENIIDESGMPKERFSAEFPKEGPSILRIQQVVRGDSAAYFCASSPSGQETQYFGPGTRLLVL.